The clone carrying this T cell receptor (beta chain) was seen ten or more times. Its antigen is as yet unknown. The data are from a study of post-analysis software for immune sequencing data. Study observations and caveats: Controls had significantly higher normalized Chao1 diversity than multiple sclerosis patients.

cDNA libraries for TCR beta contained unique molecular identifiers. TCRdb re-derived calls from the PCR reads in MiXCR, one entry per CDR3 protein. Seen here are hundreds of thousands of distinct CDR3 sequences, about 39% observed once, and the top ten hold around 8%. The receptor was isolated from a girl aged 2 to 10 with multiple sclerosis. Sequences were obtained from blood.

CDR3 protein: CASSWDSYGYTF. CDR3 DNA sequence: TGCGCCAGCAGCTGGGACAGCTATGGCTACACCTTC. The chain employs TRBV5-1 and TRBJ1-2, with 7 positions matching TRBD1. CDR1 is SGHRS, CDR2 YFSETQ, per germline. Unmatched junction bases numbered 0, after V lost 3 bases and J lost 4 bases. The CDR3 extends over 12 amino acids.